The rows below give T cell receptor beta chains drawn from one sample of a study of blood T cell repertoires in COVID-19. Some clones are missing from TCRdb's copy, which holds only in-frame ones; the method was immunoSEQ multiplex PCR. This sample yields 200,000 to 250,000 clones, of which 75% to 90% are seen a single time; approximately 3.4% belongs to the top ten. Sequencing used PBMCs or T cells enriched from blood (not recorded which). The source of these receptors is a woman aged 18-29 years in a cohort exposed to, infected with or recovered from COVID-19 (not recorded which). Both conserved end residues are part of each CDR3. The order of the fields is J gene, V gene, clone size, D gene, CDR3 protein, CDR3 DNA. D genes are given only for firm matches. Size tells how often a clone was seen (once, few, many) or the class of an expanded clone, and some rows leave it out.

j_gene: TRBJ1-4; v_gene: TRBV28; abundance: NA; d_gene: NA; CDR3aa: CASSKQGTNEKLFF; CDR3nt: TGTGCCAGCAGCAAACAGGGAACTAATGAAAAACTGTTTTTT
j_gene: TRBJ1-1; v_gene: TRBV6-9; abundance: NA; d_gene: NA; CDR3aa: CASSYAGLSNTEAFF; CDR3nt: TGTGCCAGCAGTTACGCAGGGTTAAGTAACACTGAAGCTTTCTTT
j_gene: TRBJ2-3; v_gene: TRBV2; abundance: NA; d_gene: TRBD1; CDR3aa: CASTTEGQSTDTQYF; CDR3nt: TGTGCCAGCACCACCGAGGGACAGAGCACAGATACGCAGTATTTT
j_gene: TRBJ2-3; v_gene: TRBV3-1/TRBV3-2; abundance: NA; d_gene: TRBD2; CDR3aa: CASSLGGGASRDTQYF; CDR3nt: TGTGCCAGCAGCCTCGGCGGGGGGGCGAGTCGGGATACGCAGTATTTT
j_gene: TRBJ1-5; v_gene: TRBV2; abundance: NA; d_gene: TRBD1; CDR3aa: CASRNRGFVQPQHF; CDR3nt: TGTGCCAGCAGGAACAGGGGTTTTGTTCAGCCCCAGCATTTT
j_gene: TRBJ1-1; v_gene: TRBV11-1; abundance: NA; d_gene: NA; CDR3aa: CASSLSGSMNTEAFF; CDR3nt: TGTGCCAGCAGCTTGAGCGGCAGCATGAACACTGAAGCTTTCTTT
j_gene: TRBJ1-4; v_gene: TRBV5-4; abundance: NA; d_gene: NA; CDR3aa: CASSMSRGREEKLFF; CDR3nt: TGTGCCAGCAGCATGTCCCGGGGGCGGGAGGAAAAACTGTTTTTT
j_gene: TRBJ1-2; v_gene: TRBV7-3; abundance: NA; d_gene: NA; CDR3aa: CASSLNKEVPYTF; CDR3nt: TGTGCCAGCAGCTTAAATAAGGAGGTCCCCTACACCTTC
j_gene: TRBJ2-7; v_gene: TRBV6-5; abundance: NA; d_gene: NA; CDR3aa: CASSYSPGGLNEQYF; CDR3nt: TGTGCCAGCAGTTACTCCCCTGGGGGGTTGAACGAGCAGTACTTC
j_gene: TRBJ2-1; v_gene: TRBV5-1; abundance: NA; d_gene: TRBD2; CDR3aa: CASSLIPTSNLYNEQFF; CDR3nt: TGCGCCAGCAGCTTGATACCGACTAGCAACCTATACAATGAGCAGTTCTTC
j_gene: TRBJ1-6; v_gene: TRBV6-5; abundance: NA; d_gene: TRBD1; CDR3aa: CASTTGTGRNSPLHF; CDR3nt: TGTGCCAGCACCACCGGGACAGGGAGGAATTCACCCCTCCACTTT
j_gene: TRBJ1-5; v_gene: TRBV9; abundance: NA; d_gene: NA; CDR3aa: CASSAGISNQPQHF; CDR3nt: TGTGCCAGCAGCGCAGGGATTAGCAATCAGCCCCAGCATTTT
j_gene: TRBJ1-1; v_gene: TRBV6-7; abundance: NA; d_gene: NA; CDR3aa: CASSSDYGRSPMNTEAFF; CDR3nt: TGTGCCAGCAGTTCGGATTACGGCAGGTCCCCCATGAACACTGAAGCTTTCTTT
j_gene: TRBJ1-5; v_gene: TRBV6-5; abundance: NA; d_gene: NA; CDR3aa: CASRHSGGDQPQHF; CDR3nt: TGTGCCAGCAGACACAGTGGAGGCGATCAGCCCCAGCATTTT
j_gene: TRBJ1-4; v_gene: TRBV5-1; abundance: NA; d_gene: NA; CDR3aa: CASSAGPDEKLFF; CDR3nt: TGCGCCAGCAGCGCCGGTCCCGATGAAAAACTGTTTTTT
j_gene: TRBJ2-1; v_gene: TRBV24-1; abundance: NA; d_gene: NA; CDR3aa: CAATSTGTPNEQFF; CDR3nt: TGTGCCGCCACTTCGACCGGGACACCCAATGAGCAGTTCTTC
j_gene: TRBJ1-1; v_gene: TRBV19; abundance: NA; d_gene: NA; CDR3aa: CASRGSEGTEAFF; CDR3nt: TGTGCCAGTAGGGGGTCAGAGGGTACTGAAGCTTTCTTT
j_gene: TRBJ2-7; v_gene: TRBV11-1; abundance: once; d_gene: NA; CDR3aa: CASSSDTSYEQYF; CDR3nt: TGTGCCAGCAGCTCAGACACCTCCTACGAGCAGTACTTC
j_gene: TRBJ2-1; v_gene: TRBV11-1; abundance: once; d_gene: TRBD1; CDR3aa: CASVLDRGSYNEQFF; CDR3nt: TGTGCCAGCGTCCTGGACAGGGGTTCCTACAATGAGCAGTTCTTC
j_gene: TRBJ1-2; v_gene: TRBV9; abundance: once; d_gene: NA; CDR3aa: CASSVAERELRGYTF; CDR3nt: TGTGCCAGCAGCGTAGCTGAGAGGGAGCTGCGGGGCTACACCTTC
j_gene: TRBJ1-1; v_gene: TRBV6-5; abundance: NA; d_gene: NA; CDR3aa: CASRQGQLNTEAFF; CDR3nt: TGTGCCAGCAGGCAGGGACAATTGAACACTGAAGCTTTCTTT
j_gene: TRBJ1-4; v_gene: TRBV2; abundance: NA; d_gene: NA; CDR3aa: CASSGGVRDGEKLFF; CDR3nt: TGTGCCAGCAGCGGAGGGGTCAGGGATGGAGAAAAACTGTTTTTT
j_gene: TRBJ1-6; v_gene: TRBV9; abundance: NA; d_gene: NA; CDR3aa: CASSVGGLISYNSPLHF; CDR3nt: TGTGCCAGCAGCGTAGGAGGCCTCATATCCTATAATTCACCCCTCCACTTT
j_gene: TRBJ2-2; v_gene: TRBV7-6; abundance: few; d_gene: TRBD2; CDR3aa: CASSLSSGVFTGELFF; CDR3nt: TGTGCCAGCAGCTTAAGTAGCGGGGTATTCACCGGGGAGCTGTTTTTT
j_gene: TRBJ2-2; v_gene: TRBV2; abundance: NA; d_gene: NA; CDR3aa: CASTRTRKMGNGGELFF; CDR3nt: TGTGCCAGCACCCGGACACGAAAAATGGGGAACGGCGGGGAGCTGTTTTTT
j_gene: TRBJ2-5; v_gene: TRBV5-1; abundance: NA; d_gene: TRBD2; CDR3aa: CASSLESGGRETQYF; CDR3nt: TGCGCCAGCAGCTTGGAATCGGGGGGGCGCGAGACCCAGTACTTC
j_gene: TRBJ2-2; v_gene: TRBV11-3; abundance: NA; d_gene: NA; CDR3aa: CASSLGANGELFF; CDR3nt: TGTGCCAGCAGCTTAGGCGCGAACGGGGAGCTGTTTTTT
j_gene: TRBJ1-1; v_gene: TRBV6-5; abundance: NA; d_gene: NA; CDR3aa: CASRALENTEAFF; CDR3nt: TGTGCCAGCAGAGCCCTAGAGAACACTGAAGCTTTCTTT
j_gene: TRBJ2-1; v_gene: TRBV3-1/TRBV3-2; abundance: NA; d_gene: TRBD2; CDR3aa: CASSYSGGRYNEQFF; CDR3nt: TGTGCCAGCAGCTATAGCGGGGGGCGCTACAATGAGCAGTTCTTC
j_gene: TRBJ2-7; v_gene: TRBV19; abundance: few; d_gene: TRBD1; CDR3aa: CASSMLYRGRLGNEQYF; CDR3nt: TGTGCCAGTAGTATGTTATACAGGGGGAGATTGGGCAACGAGCAGTACTTC
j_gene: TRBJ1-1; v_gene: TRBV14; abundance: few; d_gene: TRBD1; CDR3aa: CASSPLPGQGAEAFF; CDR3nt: TGTGCCAGCAGCCCACTCCCGGGACAGGGCGCTGAAGCTTTCTTT